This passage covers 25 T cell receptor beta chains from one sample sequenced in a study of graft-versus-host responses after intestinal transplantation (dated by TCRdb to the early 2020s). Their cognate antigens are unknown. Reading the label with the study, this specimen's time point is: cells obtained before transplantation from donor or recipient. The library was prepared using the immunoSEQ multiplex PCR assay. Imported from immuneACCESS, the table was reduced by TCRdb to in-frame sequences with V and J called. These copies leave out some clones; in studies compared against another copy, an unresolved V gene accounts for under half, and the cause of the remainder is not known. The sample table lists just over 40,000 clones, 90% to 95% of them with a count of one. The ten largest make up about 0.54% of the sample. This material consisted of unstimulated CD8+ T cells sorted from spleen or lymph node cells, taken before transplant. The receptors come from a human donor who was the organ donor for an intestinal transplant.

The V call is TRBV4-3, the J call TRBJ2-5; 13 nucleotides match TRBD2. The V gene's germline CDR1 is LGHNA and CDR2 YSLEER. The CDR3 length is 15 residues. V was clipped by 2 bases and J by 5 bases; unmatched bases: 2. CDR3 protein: CASSQTSGGAETQYF. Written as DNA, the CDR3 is TGCGCCAGCAGCCAAACTAGCGGGGGGGCCGAGACCCAGTACTTC.

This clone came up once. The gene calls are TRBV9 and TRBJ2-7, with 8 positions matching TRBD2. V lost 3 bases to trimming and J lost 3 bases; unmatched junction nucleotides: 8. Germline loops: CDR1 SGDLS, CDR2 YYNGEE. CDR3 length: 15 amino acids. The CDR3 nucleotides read TGTGCCAGCAGCGAATCGGGACTAGTGGGCTACGAGCAGTACTTC. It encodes CASSESGLVGYEQYF.

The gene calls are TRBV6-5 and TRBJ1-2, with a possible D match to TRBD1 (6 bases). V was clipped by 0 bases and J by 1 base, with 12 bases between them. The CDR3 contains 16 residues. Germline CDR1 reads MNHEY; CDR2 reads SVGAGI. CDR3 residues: CASSYSIRGGNYGYTF. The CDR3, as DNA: TGTGCCAGCAGTTACTCCATCAGGGGCGGTAACTATGGCTACACCTTC.

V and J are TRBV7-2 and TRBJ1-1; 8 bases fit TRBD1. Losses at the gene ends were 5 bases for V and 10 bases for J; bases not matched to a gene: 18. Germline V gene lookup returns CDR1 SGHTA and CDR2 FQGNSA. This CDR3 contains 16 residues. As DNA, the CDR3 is TGTGCCAGCAGCCCATCGACGGGACAGGCCCCCCGATTAGCTTTCTTT. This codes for CASSPSTGQAPRLAFF.

The CDR3 is CASTEGTLATNEKLFF. CDR3 DNA: TGTGCCAGCACTGAGGGGACTCTTGCAACTAATGAAAAACTGTTTTTT. This rearrangement joins TRBV6-1 to TRBJ1-4; TRBD1 might be the D (5 bases). The CDR3 contains 16 residues. Germline V gene lookup returns CDR1 MNHNS and CDR2 SASEGT. V shed 7 bases and J shed 0 bases, with 15 bases lying between them.

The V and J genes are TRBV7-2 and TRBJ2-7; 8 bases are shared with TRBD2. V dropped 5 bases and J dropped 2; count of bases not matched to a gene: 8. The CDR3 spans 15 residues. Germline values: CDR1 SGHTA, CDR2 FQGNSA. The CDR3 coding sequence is TGTGCCAGCAGCACCGGACTAGCTTGGGCCTACGAGCAGTACTTC. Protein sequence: CASSTGLAWAYEQYF.

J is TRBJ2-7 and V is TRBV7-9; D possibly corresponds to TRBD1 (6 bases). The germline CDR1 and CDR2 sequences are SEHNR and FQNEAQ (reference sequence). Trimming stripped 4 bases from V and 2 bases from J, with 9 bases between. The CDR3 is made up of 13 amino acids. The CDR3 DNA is TGTGCCAGCAGCTGGGACAAAACCTACGAGCAGTACTTC. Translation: CASSWDKTYEQYF.

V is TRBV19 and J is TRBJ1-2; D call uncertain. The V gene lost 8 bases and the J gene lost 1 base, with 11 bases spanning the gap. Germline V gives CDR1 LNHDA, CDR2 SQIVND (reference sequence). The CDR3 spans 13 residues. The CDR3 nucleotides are TGTGCCAGTTCCACGGGCCTTAACTATGGCTACACCTTC. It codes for CASSTGLNYGYTF.

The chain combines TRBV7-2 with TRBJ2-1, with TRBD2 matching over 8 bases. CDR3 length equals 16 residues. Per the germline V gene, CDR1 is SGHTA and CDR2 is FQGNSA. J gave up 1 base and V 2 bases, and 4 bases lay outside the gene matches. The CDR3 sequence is CASSLFLAGSYNEQFF. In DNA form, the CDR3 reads TGTGCCAGCAGCTTATTCTTAGCGGGGTCCTACAATGAGCAGTTCTTC. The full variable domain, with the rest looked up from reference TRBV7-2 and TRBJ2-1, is GAGVSQSPSNKVTEKGKDVELRCDPISGHTALYWYRQSLGQGLEFLIYFQGNSAPDKSGLPSDRFSAERTGGSVSTLTIQRTQQEDSAVYLCASSLFLAGSYNEQFFGPGTRLTVL.

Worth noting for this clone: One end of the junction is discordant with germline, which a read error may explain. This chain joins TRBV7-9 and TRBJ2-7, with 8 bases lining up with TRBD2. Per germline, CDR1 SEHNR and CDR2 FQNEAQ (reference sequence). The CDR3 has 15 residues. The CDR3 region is CASSLAPTSEDSCIF. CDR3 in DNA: TGTGCCAGCAGCTTAGCCCCGACTAGCGAAGACTCCTGCATCTTC.

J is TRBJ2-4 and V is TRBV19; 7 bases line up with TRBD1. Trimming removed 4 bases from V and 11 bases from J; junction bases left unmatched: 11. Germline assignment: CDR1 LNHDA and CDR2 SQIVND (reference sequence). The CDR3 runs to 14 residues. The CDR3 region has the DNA TGTGCCAGTAGTAAGGGGGCTACAGGATTCCTTCAGTACTTC. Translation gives CASSKGATGFLQYF.

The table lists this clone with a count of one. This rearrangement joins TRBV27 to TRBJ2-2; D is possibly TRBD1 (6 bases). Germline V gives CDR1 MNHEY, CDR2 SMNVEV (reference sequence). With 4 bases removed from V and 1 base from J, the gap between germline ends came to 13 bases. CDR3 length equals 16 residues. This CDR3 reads CASSSNDRLNTGELFF. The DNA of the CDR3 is TGTGCCAGCAGTTCCAACGACAGGTTGAACACCGGGGAGCTGTTTTTT.

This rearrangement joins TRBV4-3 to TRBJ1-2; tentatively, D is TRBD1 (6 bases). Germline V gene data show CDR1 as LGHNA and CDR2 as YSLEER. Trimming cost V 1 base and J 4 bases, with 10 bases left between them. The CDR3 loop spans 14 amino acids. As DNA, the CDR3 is TGCGCCAGCAGCCAAGTGGGGGGCTCCTATGGCTACACCTTC. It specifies CASSQVGGSYGYTF.

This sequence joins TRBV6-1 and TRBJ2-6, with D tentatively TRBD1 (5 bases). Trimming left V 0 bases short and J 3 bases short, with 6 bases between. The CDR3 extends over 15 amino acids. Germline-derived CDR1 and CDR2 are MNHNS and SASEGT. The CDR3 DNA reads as TGTGCCAGCAGTGAAGCGCAGGGTGGGGCCAACGTCCTGACTTTC. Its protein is CASSEAQGGANVLTF.

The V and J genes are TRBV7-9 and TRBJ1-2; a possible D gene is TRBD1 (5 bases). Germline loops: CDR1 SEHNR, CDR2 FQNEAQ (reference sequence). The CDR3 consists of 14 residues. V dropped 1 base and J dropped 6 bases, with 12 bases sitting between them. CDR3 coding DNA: TGTGCCAGCAGCTTAGAGGCAGGGAGGGATGGCTACACCTTC. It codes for CASSLEAGRDGYTF.

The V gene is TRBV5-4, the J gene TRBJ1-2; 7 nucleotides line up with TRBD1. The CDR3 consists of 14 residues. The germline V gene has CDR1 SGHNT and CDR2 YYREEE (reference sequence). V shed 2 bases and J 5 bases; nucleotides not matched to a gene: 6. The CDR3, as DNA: TGTGCCAGCAGCTTAATTGGGACAGCGTATGGCTACACCTTC. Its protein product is CASSLIGTAYGYTF.

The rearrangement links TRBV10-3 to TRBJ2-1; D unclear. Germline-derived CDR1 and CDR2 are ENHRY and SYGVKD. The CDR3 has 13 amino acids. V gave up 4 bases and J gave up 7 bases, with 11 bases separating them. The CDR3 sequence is CAISGPWQNEQFF. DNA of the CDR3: TGTGCCATCAGTGGTCCGTGGCAAAATGAGCAGTTCTTC.

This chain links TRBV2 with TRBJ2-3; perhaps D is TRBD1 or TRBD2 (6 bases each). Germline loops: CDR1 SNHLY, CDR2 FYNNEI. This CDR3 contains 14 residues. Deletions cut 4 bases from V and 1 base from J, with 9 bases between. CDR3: CASSAGAGTDTQYF. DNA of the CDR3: TGTGCCAGCAGTGCGGGGGCCGGCACAGATACGCAGTATTTT.

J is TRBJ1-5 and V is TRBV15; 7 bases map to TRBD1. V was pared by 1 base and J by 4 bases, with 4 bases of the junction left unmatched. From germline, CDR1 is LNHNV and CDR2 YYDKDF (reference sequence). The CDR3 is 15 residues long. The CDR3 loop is CATSRGRQGNQPQHF. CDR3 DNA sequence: TGTGCCACCAGCAGAGGGCGACAGGGAAATCAGCCCCAGCATTTT. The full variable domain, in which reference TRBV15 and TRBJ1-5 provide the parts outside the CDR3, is DAMVIQNPRYQVTQFGKPVTLSCSQTLNHNVMYWYQQKSSQAPKLLFHYYDKDFNNEADTPDNFQSRRPNTSFCFLDIRSPGLGDTAMYLCATSRGRQGNQPQHFGDGTRLSIL.

This CDR3 reads CASSQSSGENNEQFF. CDR3 nucleotides: TGCGCCAGCAGTCAATCGTCCGGAGAAAACAATGAGCAGTTCTTC. The rearrangement joins TRBV23-1 to TRBJ2-1, with no clear D. TRBV23-1 is reported as an ORF; its role is uncertain. Trimming pared 0 bases from V and 5 bases from J, leaving 11 bases between. The CDR3 has 15 residues.

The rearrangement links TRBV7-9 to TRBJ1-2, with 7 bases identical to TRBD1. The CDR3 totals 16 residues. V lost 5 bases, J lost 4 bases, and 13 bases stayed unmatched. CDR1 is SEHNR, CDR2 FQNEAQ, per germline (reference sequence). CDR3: CASSPGTAVTIYGYTF. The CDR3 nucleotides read TGTGCCAGCAGCCCGGGGACAGCCGTTACAATCTATGGCTACACCTTC. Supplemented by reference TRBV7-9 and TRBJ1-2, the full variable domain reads DTGVSQNPRHKITKRGQNVTFRCDPISEHNRLYWYRQTLGQGPEFLTYFQNEAQLEKSRLLSDRFSAERPKGSFSTLEIQRTEQGDSAMYLCASSPGTAVTIYGYTFGSGTRLTVV.

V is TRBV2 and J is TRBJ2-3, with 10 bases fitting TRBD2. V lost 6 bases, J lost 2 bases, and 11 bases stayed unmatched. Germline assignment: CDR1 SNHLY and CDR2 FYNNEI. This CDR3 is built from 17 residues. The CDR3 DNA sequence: TGTGCCAGCAGCGCATGGACTAGCGGACGGTACACAGATACGCAGTATTTT. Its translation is CASSAWTSGRYTDTQYF. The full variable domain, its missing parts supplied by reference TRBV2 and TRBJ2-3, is EPEVTQTPSHQVTQMGQEVILRCVPISNHLYFYWYRQILGQKVEFLVSFYNNEISEKSEIFDDQFSVERPDGSNFTLKIRSTKLEDSAMYFCASSAWTSGRYTDTQYFGPGTRLTVL.

The CDR3 loop reads CSVEGYRDRGGYTF. The CDR3 DNA reads TGCAGCGTTGAAGGCTACAGGGATAGAGGTGGCTACACCTTC. This sequence joins TRBV29-1 and TRBJ1-2; D might be TRBD1 (6 bases). The V gene lost 1 base and the J gene lost 7 bases, with 16 bases spanning the gap. The CDR3 covers 14 residues. Looked up from germline, CDR1 is SQVTM and CDR2 is ANQGSEA.

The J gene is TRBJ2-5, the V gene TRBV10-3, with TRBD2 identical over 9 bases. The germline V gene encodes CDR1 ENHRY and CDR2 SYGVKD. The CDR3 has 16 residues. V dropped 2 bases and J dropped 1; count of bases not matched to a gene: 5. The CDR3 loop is CAISEAPTSGQETQYF. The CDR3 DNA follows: TGTGCCATCAGTGAGGCCCCGACTAGCGGCCAAGAGACCCAGTACTTC.

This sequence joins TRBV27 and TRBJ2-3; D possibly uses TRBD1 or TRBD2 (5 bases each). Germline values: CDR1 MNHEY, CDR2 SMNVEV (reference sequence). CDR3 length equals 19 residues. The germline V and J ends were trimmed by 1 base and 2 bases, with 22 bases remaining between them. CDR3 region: CASSLWFGALGPPTDTQYF. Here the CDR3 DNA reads TGTGCCAGCAGTTTATGGTTCGGGGCGTTAGGACCTCCCACAGATACGCAGTATTTT.